The present entry profiles one TCR beta chain with its context. Clones were sequenced by immunoSEQ multiplex PCR, and TCRdb holds only the in-frame ones, with some missing. This repertoire shows about 100,000 clones, about 80% found once; its top ten account for 9% to 13%. V was pared by 1 base and J by 6 bases, with 6 bases between. CDR1 is LGHDT, CDR2 YNNKEL, per germline (reference sequence). The CDR3 is 12 amino acids. This specimen belongs to a study of blood T cell repertoires in COVID-19. Across the study: Whether acute or convalescent, the COVID-19 samples came from the United States, Italy and Spain. PBMCs, B-cell-depleted T cells, or T cells provided the cDNA or gDNA that made up the material.

The chain has TRBV3-1 (or the pseudogene TRBV3-2) and TRBJ1-2, with D unresolved. The source of this sequence is a woman in her 70s with acute or convalescent COVID-19. Material: peripheral blood. The CDR3 DNA reads TGTGCCAGCAGCCAAGGCCAGAATGGCTACACCTTC. It specifies CASSQGQNGYTF.